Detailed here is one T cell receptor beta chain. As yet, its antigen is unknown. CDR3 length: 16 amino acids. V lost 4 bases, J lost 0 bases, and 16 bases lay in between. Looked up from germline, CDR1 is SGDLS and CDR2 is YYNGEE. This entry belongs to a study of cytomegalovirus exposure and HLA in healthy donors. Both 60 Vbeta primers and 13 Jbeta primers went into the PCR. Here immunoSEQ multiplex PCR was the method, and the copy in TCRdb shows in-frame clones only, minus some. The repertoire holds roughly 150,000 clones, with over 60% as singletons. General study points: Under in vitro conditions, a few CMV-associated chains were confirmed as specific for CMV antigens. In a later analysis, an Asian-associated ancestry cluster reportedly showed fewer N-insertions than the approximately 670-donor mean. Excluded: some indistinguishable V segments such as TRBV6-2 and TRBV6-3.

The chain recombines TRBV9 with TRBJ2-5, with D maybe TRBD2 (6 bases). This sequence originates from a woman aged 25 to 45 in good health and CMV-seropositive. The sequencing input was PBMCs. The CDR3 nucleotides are TGTGCCAGCAGCCCCAGCTACCGGGAGTACCAAGAGACCCAGTACTTC. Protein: CASSPSYREYQETQYF.